This is a list of T cell receptor beta chains from one sample in a study of blood T cell repertoires in COVID-19. Here immunoSEQ multiplex PCR was the method, and the copy in TCRdb shows in-frame clones only, minus some. The sample contains 40,000 to 50,000 clones, approximately 83% of which appear only once. Sequences were obtained from peripheral blood. Receptors were obtained from a woman at least 80 years old with acute or convalescent COVID-19. Both conserved end residues are part of each CDR3.

v_gene | CDR3aa
TRBV5-1 | CASSLGPTQTHEQYF
TRBV29-1 | CSASGAGANVLTF
TRBV3-1/TRBV3-2 | CASSHSDEGKKALHF
TRBV6-5 | CASCSRGRNEKLFF
TRBV23-1 | CASSQSRTGGSYNEQFF
TRBV5-1 | CASSLELAGVHKNIQYF
TRBV19 | CASSIAHEQPQHF
TRBV6-4 | CASSDGGQETQYF
TRBV7-7 | CASSPSGGKVQETQYF
TRBV19 | CASSLLTGGSPLHF
TRBV30 | CACPLETGGVGEQFF
TRBV5-6 | CASSLGQKETQYF
TRBV9 | CASSVVVGGNVEGYTF
TRBV7-2 | CASSLLAQETQYF
TRBV5-1 | CASSLGQVGDGYTF
TRBV7-8 | CASSLGAEWRNTEAFF
TRBV2 | CASRAAGQQNYQPQHF
TRBV6-5 | CASSPGFNSPLHF
TRBV30 | CAWSTRSREDEKLFF
TRBV5-4 | CASSSGGQGANTEAFF
TRBV7-9 | CASSLISGQGGYTF
TRBV6-5 | CASLGVANQPQHF
TRBV10-3 | CAISAGGEQYF
TRBV4-2 | CASSQVLVRETQYF
TRBV6-1 | CASSEMQGGTEAFF
TRBV19 | CASSSTGVDVDTEAFF
TRBV3-1/TRBV3-2 | CASSQGGRSTDTQYF
TRBV6-5 | CASSRGQGAHGYTF
TRBV12-5 | CASGLGTDSDTQYF
TRBV27 | CASRLAGLTDTQYF
TRBV19 | CASKGGGVNEQFF
TRBV7-8 | CASSRQGVTEAFF
TRBV18 | CASSRRTGDNEQFF
TRBV3-1/TRBV3-2 | CASSPIPGQGSYEQYF
TRBV10-3 | CAISEDTGNYGYTF
TRBV19 | CASSTLRGQPQHF
TRBV20-1 | CSASYSGGFHGEQYF
TRBV6-5 | CASSPVGTSTYEQYF
TRBV7-2 | CASSPGGVNTEAFF
TRBV5-1 | CASSPSGLAGSFYNEQFF
TRBV3-1/TRBV3-2 | CASTQDSANTGELFF
TRBV9 | CASSVDSLAGGPNIQYF
TRBV5-4 | CASSRAGQGANGYTF
TRBV2 | CASTRAGGRVGTEAFF